The 2 T cell receptor beta chains listed next were all sequenced from one sample in a study of TIL therapy for anti-PD-1-resistant metastatic lung cancer. This was the immunoSEQ v3 assay. The method was immunoSEQ multiplex PCR; TCRdb's version includes in-frame clones alone and lacks a portion of them. The sample gives some 14,000 clones, less than 70% of which show up once; approximately 9.4% is in the top ten. The time point denotes: pre-treatment sample, taken before nivolumab and TIL therapy. Pleural nodules or supraclavicular lymph nodes made up most of the excised metastases sampled. The sequenced sample was tumor tissue, obtained at baseline. These receptor sequences come from a woman between 30 and 79 years old with non-small cell lung cancer.

V usage is TRBV6-1 and J usage is TRBJ2-3, with 7 bases that match TRBD2. J was trimmed by 7 bases and V by 0 bases; bases with no gene match: 7. The length of the CDR3 is 15 residues. The germline CDR1 and CDR2 sequences are MNHNS and SASEGT. CDR3 nucleotide sequence: TGTGCCAGCAGTGAAGCGGGGCTAGCGGTATATACGCAGTATTTT. Translation: CASSEAGLAVYTQYF.

The rearrangement joins TRBV5-5 to TRBJ1-2; 7 bases are a match to TRBD1. V lost 0 bases to trimming and J lost 8 bases; unmatched junction nucleotides: 7. Looked up from germline, CDR1 is SGHKS and CDR2 is YYEKEE (reference sequence). The CDR3 is made up of 14 amino acids. CDR3 DNA sequence: TGTGCCAGCAGCTTGGAGACAGGGCTTTTAGGCTACACCTTC. It specifies CASSLETGLLGYTF. The complete variable domain, with remaining parts taken from reference TRBV5-5 and TRBJ1-2, reads DAGVTQSPTHLIKTRGQQVTLRCSPISGHKSVSWYQQVLGQGPQFIFQYYEKEERGRGNFPDRFSARQFPNYSSELNVNALLLGDSALYLCASSLETGLLGYTFGSGTRLTVV.